The 10 T cell receptor beta chains below come from one sample, sequenced in a study of long-term antiretroviral therapy in people with HIV. With survey level as its setting, the immunoSEQ assay was v3.0. TCRdb's copy holds only in-frame clones and misses some; the assay was immunoSEQ multiplex PCR. The sample carries approximately 33,000 clones, under 90% recorded once. Material: unsorted PBMCs, obtained 0.4 years before starting antiretroviral therapy. All receptors derive from a man aged 18 to 29 with HIV.

A single count supports this clone. The chain uses TRBV5-1 and TRBJ2-1; TRBD1 is a possible D gene (6 bases). Germline lookup yields CDR1 SGHRS and CDR2 YFSETQ. The CDR3 contains 16 residues. V dropped 2 bases and J dropped 4 bases, with 16 bases sitting between them. The CDR3 sequence is CASSFTGTTPYNEQFF. In DNA form, the CDR3 reads TGCGCCAGCAGCTTTACAGGGACCACTCCGTACAATGAGCAGTTCTTC. Combining the CDR3 with reference TRBV5-1 and TRBJ2-1 gives the whole variable domain KAGVTQTPRYLIKTRGQQVTLSCSPISGHRSVSWYQQTPGQGLQFLFEYFSETQRNKGNFPGRFSGRQFSNSRSEMNVSTLELGDSALYLCASSFTGTTPYNEQFFGPGTRLTVL.

The chain recombines TRBV7-2 with TRBJ2-7, with TRBD2 matching over 12 bases. Germline V gene sequence: CDR1 SGHTA, CDR2 FQGNSA. The CDR3 length is 15 residues. The V gene end was trimmed by 6 bases and the J gene end by 4 bases; junction bases not matched to a gene: 7. The CDR3 sequence: CASSVTSGSQYEQYF. The DNA for the CDR3 is TGTGCCAGCAGTGTGACTAGCGGGAGCCAGTACGAGCAGTACTTC.

The CDR3 loop is CASRSGSNTEAFF. The CDR3 DNA follows: TGTGCCAGCCGGAGTGGATCGAACACTGAAGCTTTCTTT. This rearrangement joins TRBV27 to TRBJ1-1; D is ambiguous. CDR1 MNHEY and CDR2 SMNVEV come from the germline V gene (reference sequence). With 8 bases removed from V and 1 base from J, the gap between germline ends came to 11 bases. This CDR3 is built from 13 residues.

The V call is TRBV9, the J call TRBJ1-2; 7 bases are shared with TRBD1. Germline lookup yields CDR1 SGDLS and CDR2 YYNGEE. V lost 4 bases, J lost 8 bases, and 14 bases stayed unmatched. This CDR3 comprises 15 residues. CDR3 in amino acids: CASSLRTGLKGGYTF. The CDR3 DNA reads TGTGCCAGCAGCCTCAGGACAGGCCTCAAGGGGGGCTACACCTTC.

V and J are TRBV11-2 and TRBJ1-2, with no clear D. The length of the CDR3 is 15 residues. CDR1 is SGHAT, CDR2 FQNNGV, per germline. V gave up 3 bases and J gave up 2 bases, with 13 bases separating them. CDR3 sequence (DNA): TGTGCCAGCAGCTTCCCCGGCACGCCAAACTATGGCTACACCTTC. Encoded protein: CASSFPGTPNYGYTF.

The rearrangement links TRBV20-1 to TRBJ1-2, with D unresolved. The V and J ends lost 3 bases and 4 bases respectively, with 6 bases between them. This CDR3 region has 11 residues. Germline lookup yields CDR1 DFQATT and CDR2 SNEGSKA (reference sequence). The CDR3: CSASLGYGYTF. The CDR3 DNA is TGCAGTGCTAGTTTAGGCTATGGCTACACCTTC.

The CDR3 region is CASSVDRPYYNEQFF. As DNA, the CDR3 is TGTGCCAGCAGCGTCGACAGGCCTTACTACAATGAGCAGTTCTTC. This sequence joins TRBV9 and TRBJ2-1, with D possibly being TRBD1 (6 bases). CDR1 and CDR2 (germline): SGDLS, YYNGEE. Trimming left V 2 bases short and J 3 bases short, with 12 bases between. The CDR3 runs to 15 residues.

J is TRBJ1-2 and V is TRBV4-2; D ambiguous. This CDR3 is built from 16 residues. V was trimmed by 5 bases and J by 4 bases, leaving 20 bases between them. Germline-derived CDR1 and CDR2 are LGHNA and YNFKEQ. The CDR3 spells CASSSASDGTIYGYTF. Written as DNA, the CDR3 is TGTGCCAGCAGCTCGGCCTCCGACGGTACCATCTATGGCTACACCTTC.

Only a few counts were recorded for this clone. This chain uses TRBV11-2 with TRBJ2-1; the D is unclear. Deletions cut 0 bases from V and 6 bases from J, with 6 bases between. The CDR3 is made up of 13 amino acids. Looked up from germline, CDR1 is SGHAT and CDR2 is FQNNGV. The CDR3 sequence is CASSLEITNEQFF. The CDR3 DNA sequence: TGTGCCAGCAGCTTAGAGATCACCAATGAGCAGTTCTTC.

V gene TRBV7-2 combines with J gene TRBJ1-2, with 7 nucleotides matching TRBD1. The CDR3 contains 18 residues. Unmatched junction bases numbered 11, after V lost 1 base and J lost 0 bases. The germline CDR1 and CDR2 sequences are SGHTA and FQGNSA. CDR3 DNA: TGTGCCAGCAGCTTAGTGTATCTGGGACAGAGCCCTAACTATGGCTACACCTTC. It yields the protein CASSLVYLGQSPNYGYTF.